The clone carrying this T cell receptor (beta chain) came up many times. Its antigen is currently unknown. V shed 1 base and J shed 0 bases, with 9 bases lying between them. The CDR3 covers 15 residues. Germline lookup yields CDR1 LNHNV and CDR2 YYDKDF (reference sequence). This sample was included in a study of early T cells in non-severe SARS-CoV-2 infection. Study-wide context: Unsorted whole-blood RNA was sequenced in bulk, leaving chains unpaired. The study's findings and limits: Anti-spike CD8 responses were favored by VDJdb matching, which missed private and CD4 specificities.

cDNA molecules, individually, were tagged with unique molecular identifiers. Using its own MiXCR run on the 5' RACE reads, TCRdb lists one record per CDR3 protein. This table holds 25,000 to 30,000 distinct CDR3 sequences, over 3.5% found once. The clonotype originates from an adult who was a healthcare worker with PCR-confirmed SARS-CoV-2 infection or an uninfected control (not recorded which). Sequenced input: whole blood. The rearrangement joins TRBV15 to TRBJ2-5; D not resolved. Here the CDR3 reads CATSRGLLYQETQYF. DNA of the CDR3: TGTGCCACCAGCAGAGGACTTCTGTACCAAGAGACCCAGTACTTC.